These T cell receptor beta chains were read from a single sample in a study of blood T cell repertoires in COVID-19. Profiling relied on immunoSEQ multiplex PCR, and the TCRdb table lists in-frame clones only, not all of them. The sample includes 200,000 to 250,000 clones, roughly four fifths seen only once; the top ten take approximately 7.5%. The sequenced sample consisted of peripheral blood. These receptors all come from a woman over 75 with COVID-19, enrolled during active disease. Each CDR3 is given with its conserved first and last residue. D genes are given only for firm matches. Clone sizes are given selectively: once, few, many, or a class where the clone is expanded.

TGTGCCAGTAGTACCGGGGAACGCTGGAATCAGCCCCAGCATTTT	CASSTGERWNQPQHF	TRBV19	-	TRBJ1-5	-
TGTGCCAGCAGTCCCTTAAGAACAGGGAGTTCCATGAACACTGAAGCTTTCTTT	CASSPLRTGSSMNTEAFF	TRBV6-6	-	TRBJ1-1	-
TGTGCCAGTTCCATAGCGGCCGTGGAGACCCAGTACTTC	CASSIAAVETQYF	TRBV19	-	TRBJ2-5	-
TGTGCCAGCTCGTCCTCGCGGGTCAGCTCTGGAAACACCATATATTTT	CASSSSRVSSGNTIYF	TRBV18	once	TRBJ1-3	-
TGTGCCAGCAGACCCTCGACCGGGACACATACTAACTATGGCTACACCTTC	CASRPSTGTHTNYGYTF	TRBV7-3	few	TRBJ1-2	-
TGTGCCATCAGCACAGGTCCCCAGCCCCAGCATTTT	CAISTGPQPQHF	TRBV10-3	-	TRBJ1-5	-
TGCGCCAGCAGGAAACGGGACACAGATACGCAGTATTTT	CASRKRDTDTQYF	TRBV5-1	-	TRBJ2-3	-
TGTGCCAGCAGTTCGCCACTACCTAAGGGAGGGTCCTACAATGAGCAGTTCTTC	CASSSPLPKGGSYNEQFF	TRBV6-2/TRBV6-3	once	TRBJ2-1	TRBD2
TGTGCCAGCAGTCCTAGAGGTCTTTACAATGAGCAGTTCTTC	CASSPRGLYNEQFF	TRBV11-1	-	TRBJ2-1	-
TGTGCCAGCAGTGACACGGCAGGGGGCGTTAACTATGGCTACACCTTC	CASSDTAGGVNYGYTF	TRBV25-1	-	TRBJ1-2	TRBD1